Listed here are 23 T cell receptor beta chains from one sample, sequenced in a study of radiotherapy plus CTLA-4 blockade in lung cancer. TCRdb keeps only in-frame clones here, not all; method: immunoSEQ multiplex PCR. The sample records some 66,000 clones, under 85% being singletons. The sample here was peripheral blood, taken from a patient treated with radiotherapy plus ipilimumab. Every receptor here comes from a human donor with non-small cell lung cancer who had a partial response to radiotherapy plus ipilimumab.

The V gene is TRBV7-3, the J gene TRBJ2-2; D call uncertain. V was trimmed by 4 bases and J by 1 base, leaving 13 bases between them. Looked up from germline, CDR1 is SGHTA and CDR2 is FQGTGA. CDR3 size: 16 residues. In nucleotides, the CDR3 is TGTGCCAGCAGCTCCCGTGGCGGCATGAACACCGGGGAGCTGTTTTTT. Its protein is CASSSRGGMNTGELFF.

V gene TRBV19 combines with J gene TRBJ1-2, with D unclear. Per the germline V gene, CDR1 is LNHDA and CDR2 is SQIVND (reference sequence). The V gene lost 2 bases and the J gene lost 7 bases, with 8 bases spanning the gap. There are 12 residues in the CDR3. The CDR3 nucleotides read TGTGCCAGTAGTATAACCGCGGGTGGCTACACCTTC. Translating gives CASSITAGGYTF. Full variable domain (rest looked up from reference TRBV19 and TRBJ1-2): DGGITQSPKYLFRKEGQNVTLSCEQNLNHDAMYWYRQDPGQGLRLIYYSQIVNDFQKGDIAEGYSVSREKKESFPLTVTSAQKNPTAFYLCASSITAGGYTFGSGTRLTVV.

The chain uses TRBV15 and TRBJ2-1, with D possibly being TRBD2 (6 bases). Germline assignment: CDR1 LNHNV and CDR2 YYDKDF (reference sequence). The CDR3 sequence is 16 residues long. The V end lost 0 bases, the J end lost 10 bases, and 19 bases lay between the germline ends. This CDR3 is CATSRDPGGAGGEQFF. CDR3 in DNA: TGTGCCACCAGCAGAGATCCGGGCGGGGCTGGTGGGGAGCAGTTCTTC. Together with reference TRBV15 and TRBJ2-1, the CDR3 gives the full variable domain: DAMVIQNPRYQVTQFGKPVTLSCSQTLNHNVMYWYQQKSSQAPKLLFHYYDKDFNNEADTPDNFQSRRPNTSFCFLDIRSPGLGDTAMYLCATSRDPGGAGGEQFFGPGTRLTVL.

The chain uses TRBV6-5 and TRBJ2-1; perhaps TRBD1 as D (6 bases). Between the trimmed V and J ends, which lost 6 bases and 13 bases, there was a span of 16 bases. The germline V gene encodes CDR1 MNHEY and CDR2 SVGAGI. The CDR3 totals 12 residues. This chain's CDR3 is CASRDRTMRQFF. CDR3 bases: TGTGCCAGCAGAGACAGGACAATGAGACAGTTCTTC.

The J gene is TRBJ2-6, the V gene TRBV7-2, with D perhaps TRBD2 (7 bases). Germline-derived CDR1 and CDR2 are SGHTA and FQGNSA. The CDR3 totals 18 residues. V was shortened by 2 bases and J by 0 bases, with 14 bases between the two germline ends. The CDR3 region has the DNA TGTGCCAGCAGCTTATGGGGGCGGGGGAGCTCTGGGGCCAACGTCCTGACTTTC. This codes for CASSLWGRGSSGANVLTF.

A remark on this clone: The junction differs from germline at one of its ends, possibly a read error. The chain links TRBV19 to TRBJ2-1, with 9 bases fitting TRBD2. CDR1 is LNHDA, CDR2 SQIVND, per germline (reference sequence). The length of the CDR3 is 18 residues. The CDR3, as DNA: TGTGCCAGTAGTATGGGCCCCTTAGCGGGAGTCGGCTACAGTGAGCAGTTCTTC. This sequence encodes CASSMGPLAGVGYSEQFF.

The chain joins TRBV28 to TRBJ2-7; TRBD2 might be the D (5 bases). Deletions cut 2 bases from V and 6 bases from J, with 17 bases between. The CDR3 loop spans 15 amino acids. Germline CDR1 MDHEN, CDR2 SYDVKM. The CDR3 sequence is CASSLEGSATSEQYF. The CDR3 DNA reads as TGTGCCAGCAGTTTAGAAGGGAGCGCAACCAGCGAGCAGTACTTC.

V gene TRBV5-1 combines with J gene TRBJ1-1; D might be TRBD1 (5 bases). Germline V gene data show CDR1 as SGHRS and CDR2 as YFSETQ. The V end lost 3 bases, the J end lost 1 base, and 7 bases lay between the germline ends. The CDR3 has 13 amino acids. CDR3 in DNA: TGCGCCAGCAGCTCGCAGGGGAACACTGAAGCTTTCTTT. Amino acid sequence: CASSSQGNTEAFF. The full variable domain, its missing parts supplied by reference TRBV5-1 and TRBJ1-1, is KAGVTQTPRYLIKTRGQQVTLSCSPISGHRSVSWYQQTPGQGLQFLFEYFSETQRNKGNFPGRFSGRQFSNSRSEMNVSTLELGDSALYLCASSSQGNTEAFFGQGTRLTVV.

The chain couples TRBV28 to TRBJ2-1, with 7 bases identical to TRBD2. Germline CDR1 and CDR2: MDHEN and SYDVKM. CDR3 length: 18 residues. V shed 2 bases, J shed 1 base, and the junction held 11 bases outside the gene matches. The CDR3 sequence: CASSLAPGKRGSYNEQFF. The CDR3 nucleotides read TGTGCCAGCAGTTTAGCCCCCGGGAAGCGGGGTTCCTACAATGAGCAGTTCTTC.

The chain has TRBV6-5 and TRBJ2-7, with 7 nucleotides matching TRBD1. The CDR3 is 13 amino acids. Germline CDR1 reads MNHEY; CDR2 reads SVGAGI. J gave up 1 base and V 5 bases, and 2 bases lay outside the gene matches. The CDR3 nucleotides are TGTGCCAGCAGTGCAGGGGGATCCTACGAGCAGTACTTC. As protein: CASSAGGSYEQYF.

The V and J genes are TRBV10-3 and TRBJ2-1; TRBD2 aligns across 7 bases. This CDR3 comprises 15 residues. Unmatched junction bases numbered 7, after V lost 5 bases and J lost 3 bases. Germline loops: CDR1 ENHRY, CDR2 SYGVKD. CDR3 residues: CAISRASGFYNEQFF. In DNA form, the CDR3 reads TGTGCCATCAGTCGGGCTAGCGGATTCTACAATGAGCAGTTCTTC.

The V gene is TRBV11-1, the J gene TRBJ2-7; 9 bases are shared with TRBD1. This CDR3 is 13 amino acids long. Germline V gives CDR1 SGHAT, CDR2 FQDESV (reference sequence). After removal of 6 bases from V and 3 bases from J, the junction contained 3 bases not matched to a gene. The CDR3 DNA sequence: TGTGCCAGCAGGGGGACAGGGAACTACGAGCAGTACTTC. Its protein is CASRGTGNYEQYF.

The chain is built from TRBV5-1 and TRBJ2-2; 12 nucleotides align to TRBD1. CDR1 is SGHRS and CDR2 is YFSETQ in the germline V gene. This CDR3 region has 15 residues. J lost 6 bases, V lost 0 bases, and 0 bases had no gene match. CDR3 sequence reads: CASSLGDRGPGELFF. The CDR3 region has the DNA TGCGCCAGCAGCTTGGGGGACAGGGGGCCCGGGGAGCTGTTTTTT.

The V gene is TRBV28, the J gene TRBJ2-6; the D gene is possibly TRBD1 (6 bases). The germline V and J ends were trimmed by 2 bases and 4 bases, with 21 bases remaining between them. This CDR3 has 19 amino acids. CDR1 is MDHEN, CDR2 SYDVKM, per germline. CDR3 region: CASSLGGTGRLAGANVLTF. The CDR3 DNA sequence: TGTGCCAGCAGTTTAGGCGGTACAGGGCGCCTAGCCGGGGCCAACGTCCTGACTTTC.

V gene TRBV6-5 combines with J gene TRBJ1-4, with D unclear. The V and J ends lost 6 bases and 7 bases respectively, with 18 bases between them. Looked up from germline, CDR1 is MNHEY and CDR2 is SVGAGI. The CDR3 length is 15 residues. CDR3 DNA sequence: TGTGCCAGCAGGGCCCCTGGGTCTAGACGTGAAAAACTGTTTTTT. It specifies CASRAPGSRREKLFF.

The chain carries TRBV7-9 and TRBJ1-1, with 8 bases fitting TRBD1. This CDR3 spans 16 amino acids. The germline CDR1 and CDR2 sequences are SEHNR and FQNEAQ (reference sequence). V shed 6 bases, J shed 4 bases, and the junction held 13 bases outside the gene matches. The CDR3 DNA reads as TGTGCCAGCAGACAACTTGGACAGGGTGTTGGCACTGAAGCTTTCTTT. Translating it yields CASRQLGQGVGTEAFF.

This chain connects TRBV19 to TRBJ1-1; D is unclear. This CDR3 has 13 residues. Germline lookup yields CDR1 LNHDA and CDR2 SQIVND (reference sequence). V was trimmed by 7 bases and J by 5 bases, leaving 14 bases between them. This CDR3 is CASMGDPGTEAFF. DNA of the CDR3: TGTGCCAGTATGGGAGACCCCGGGACTGAAGCTTTCTTT.

The CDR3 protein is CASSFTIGSYEQYF. The CDR3 nucleotides read TGTGCCAGCAGTTTTACTATTGGCTCCTACGAGCAGTACTTC. The J gene is TRBJ2-7, the V gene TRBV28; D gene unclear. Trimming shortened V by 3 bases and J by 0 bases, and 9 bases separated the two germline ends. The CDR3 consists of 14 residues. Germline values: CDR1 MDHEN, CDR2 SYDVKM. Full variable domain (rest looked up from reference TRBV28 and TRBJ2-7): DVKVTQSSRYLVKRTGEKVFLECVQDMDHENMFWYRQDPGLGLRLIYFSYDVKMKEKGDIPEGYSVSREKKERFSLILESASTNQTSMYLCASSFTIGSYEQYFGPGTRLTVT.

The CDR3 DNA reads TGTGCCAGCAGTTTGTCACTAGCGGGAGATCTCTACGAGCAGTACTTC. Translating gives CASSLSLAGDLYEQYF. V usage is TRBV6-5 and J usage is TRBJ2-7, with 11 bases aligning to TRBD2. From germline, CDR1 is MNHEY and CDR2 SVGAGI. After removal of 4 bases from V and 3 bases from J, the junction contained 8 bases not matched to a gene. The CDR3 loop spans 16 amino acids.

The V gene is TRBV7-9, the J gene TRBJ2-7, with TRBD2 matching 7 bases. The CDR3 sequence is 12 residues long. CDR1 is SEHNR and CDR2 is FQNEAQ in the germline V gene (reference sequence). The V segment lost 6 bases and the J segment 5 bases; nucleotides outside the gene matches: 4. The CDR3 is CASSPTSDEQYF. The DNA for the CDR3 is TGTGCCAGCAGTCCAACTAGCGACGAGCAGTACTTC.

Concerning this clone: At one boundary the junction diverges from the germline segment, which might be a read error. The chain combines TRBV4-1 with TRBJ1-1; D uncertain. The CDR3 consists of 13 residues. CDR1 MGHRA and CDR2 YSYEKL come from the germline V gene. For the CDR3, the DNA is TGTGCCAGCAGCCAAGATAGAACCACTGAAGCTTTCTTT. Translated: CASSQDRTTEAFF.

The rearrangement uses TRBV7-3 and TRBJ2-1; 14 bases align to TRBD2. This CDR3 comprises 15 residues. CDR1 and CDR2 from the germline V gene are SGHTA and FQGTGA. With 2 bases clipped from V and 6 bases from J, the junction kept 0 bases outside the gene matches. This CDR3 is CASSLGTSGSNEQFF. The CDR3 DNA reads as TGTGCCAGCAGCTTAGGGACTAGCGGGAGCAATGAGCAGTTCTTC.

This chain links TRBV30 with TRBJ1-4, with D unclear. The length of the CDR3 is 11 residues. Trimming left V 5 bases short and J 7 bases short, with 8 bases between. Germline assignment: CDR1 GTSNPN and CDR2 SVGIG (reference sequence). CDR3 amino acids: CAWARSEKLFF. The CDR3 region has the DNA TGTGCCTGGGCGCGGAGTGAAAAACTGTTTTTT.